These T cell receptor beta chains were read from a single sample in a study of response to subunit inactivated influenza vaccine. TCRdb re-derived calls from the RT-PCR reads in MiXCR, one entry per CDR3 protein. In the table there are about half a million distinct CDR3 sequences, about 25% of which are singletons. Here the sequenced sample was CD4+ T cells sorted from PBMCs, taken about 5 days after vaccination. The receptors stem from a man aged 50 to 59 who received an inactivated influenza vaccine. Both conserved end residues are part of each CDR3. A D gene is named only where the DNA matches it firmly.

V gene,D gene,J gene,CDR3 protein
TRBV28,TRBD2,TRBJ2-1,CASKSPRLAKYNEQFF
TRBV2,-,TRBJ2-3,CASVLLTDTQYF
TRBV7-9,-,TRBJ2-7,CASSVRRDSYEQYF
TRBV15,TRBD2,TRBJ2-7,CATSREGLAGAYEQYF
TRBV20-1,-,TRBJ1-3,CSARGQGNTIYF
TRBV5-6,-,TRBJ2-1,CASSFRLRGEQFF
TRBV6-1,-,TRBJ1-5,CASSEAQRGQPQHF
TRBV6-2/TRBV6-3,-,TRBJ2-3,CATSGGAPGTDTQYF
TRBV7-9,-,TRBJ1-4,CASSLEGSSNEKLFF
TRBV6-5,-,TRBJ2-1,CASSYFGQTSSYNEQFF
TRBV6-2/TRBV6-3,-,TRBJ2-7,CASRSHRLSSYEQYF
TRBV4-1,TRBD1,TRBJ1-1,CASSQDRYTEAFF
TRBV12-3/TRBV12-4,-,TRBJ1-2,CASRPRTAPYGYTF
TRBV19,-,TRBJ2-5,CASSPRGRDQETQYF
TRBV6-1,-,TRBJ1-1,CASHQVNTEAFF
TRBV7-9,TRBD2,TRBJ2-1,CASSQQRTSGYNEQFF
TRBV6-5,TRBD1,TRBJ2-7,CASSYPRGQGYSSYEQYF
TRBV12-3/TRBV12-4,TRBD2,TRBJ2-1,CANGLAGGDYEQFF
TRBV6-5,-,TRBJ2-1,CASSYERQRQFF
TRBV20-1,TRBD2,TRBJ2-5,CSARDGASGQETQYF
TRBV4-1,-,TRBJ2-5,CASSHRLGGGRETQYF
TRBV5-6,-,TRBJ2-7,CASSLGTRVAGEQYF
TRBV7-6,TRBD2,TRBJ2-3,CASSLMASGATDTQYF
TRBV5-1,TRBD1,TRBJ2-7,CASRPGQGAFYEQYF
TRBV6-5,-,TRBJ2-5,CASSYYGGERETQYF
TRBV14,-,TRBJ1-1,CASSQDFTEAFF
TRBV11-2,TRBD2,TRBJ2-1,CASSLALAGGFYNEQFF
TRBV6-2/TRBV6-3,TRBD1,TRBJ2-2,CASRGTGRLSGELFF
TRBV4-3,-,TRBJ2-2,CASSQDVYTGELFF
TRBV6-6,-,TRBJ1-6,CASGPINSPLHF
TRBV4-1,TRBD2,TRBJ2-3,CASRASGKSTNTQYF
TRBV4-1,-,TRBJ1-3,CASSQDRNSGNTIYF
TRBV7-2,TRBD1,TRBJ2-1,CASSSDRGVYNEQFF
TRBV7-9,-,TRBJ2-1,CASSFLVQGHEQFF
TRBV7-8,TRBD2,TRBJ2-1,CASSLELAGPWWCEQFF
TRBV25-1,TRBD1,TRBJ2-7,CASSGWDRVCEQYF
TRBV12-3/TRBV12-4,-,TRBJ2-7,CASTRRPRDEQYF
TRBV6-2/TRBV6-3,-,TRBJ1-3,CASRKDGILSGNTIYF
TRBV29-1,-,TRBJ2-7,CSAGQGFTYEQYF
TRBV5-1,-,TRBJ1-2,CASSTEIATTNYGYTF
TRBV6-2/TRBV6-3,TRBD2,TRBJ2-3,CASTGLAGYDTQYF
TRBV5-6,-,TRBJ2-3,CASSLILQSATDTQYF
TRBV3-1,TRBD1,TRBJ2-7,CASSPRDRGGVHEQYF
TRBV6-1,-,TRBJ1-2,CASSEGRTYGYTF
TRBV19,TRBD1,TRBJ1-2,CASTKTGGDYGYTF
TRBV24-1,-,TRBJ2-2,CATSVTGPDTGELFF
TRBV15,-,TRBJ1-2,CATSRDRGNYGYTF
TRBV12-3/TRBV12-4,TRBD1,TRBJ1-2,CASRQQGAEGYTF
TRBV29-1,TRBD1,TRBJ2-5,CSVGTGFQETQYF
TRBV7-6,TRBD2,TRBJ2-1,CASSSGGGVNEQFF
TRBV20-1,-,TRBJ2-1,CSAWGLGNEQFF
TRBV6-1,TRBD1,TRBJ1-2,CAARGRGDNYGYTF
TRBV6-5,-,TRBJ2-1,CASKLDSSYNEQFF
TRBV3-1,-,TRBJ1-4,CASSLRVGVRTNEKLFF
TRBV20-1,-,TRBJ2-3,CSARVRRFTDTQYF